This T cell receptor beta chain was retrieved from a study of response to subunit inactivated influenza vaccine. With 2 bases clipped from V and 5 bases from J, the junction kept 5 bases outside the gene matches. Germline V lookup: CDR1 SQVTM, CDR2 ANQGSEA. This CDR3 contains 14 residues. This clonotype was found a few times. TCRdb independently ran MiXCR on the RT-PCR reads; one entry per CDR3 protein. The table has 500,000 to 550,000 distinct CDR3 sequences, under 30% seen once. The same specimen was also included in a second study, on T cells expressing NK-cell markers. According to that study: The authors made TCR beta cDNA libraries by 5'RACE template switching. This switching added a universal primer site and UMIs. Obtained from sorted CD3+CD56+NKG2C+, CD3+CD56+NKG2C- and CD3+CD56-NKG2C+ T cells were the TCR beta repertoires. A range of 1.0-7.0% of CD8+ T cells consisted of dominant NKG2C+ clonotypes in 5 to 7 donors. Once again these clonotypes came out on top in the CD3+CD56-NKG2C+ fraction of a few donors. HCMV specificity of expanded NKG2C+ T cell clones remained unclear.

This specimen was CD4+ T cells sorted from PBMCs, taken approximately 13 days after vaccination. The gene calls are TRBV29-1 and TRBJ2-5; TRBD2 matches at 10 bases. The source is a man aged 50-60 years who received an inactivated influenza vaccine. This chain's CDR3 is CSVESSGRGETQYF. The CDR3 DNA sequence: TGCAGCGTTGAATCCAGCGGGAGGGGCGAGACCCAGTACTTC.